Following are 8 T cell receptor beta chains from one sample sequenced in a study of cytomegalovirus exposure and HLA in healthy donors. A multiplex PCR was run with 60 Vbeta primers and 13 Jbeta primers. The method was immunoSEQ multiplex PCR; TCRdb's version includes in-frame clones alone and lacks a portion of them. Counted here are under 50,000 clones, about 70% occurring once; the ten biggest clones make up 6.3%. Source material: PBMCs. These receptors were taken from a young man in good health and CMV-seronegative.

This sequence joins TRBV6-5 and TRBJ1-4, with D hard to call. Germline CDR1 MNHEY, CDR2 SVGAGI. CDR3 length: 14 amino acids. V lost 6 bases, J lost 5 bases, and 13 bases lay in between. CDR3 residues: CASRINGLNEKLFF. The CDR3 bases are TGTGCCAGCAGGATCAACGGTTTGAATGAAAAACTGTTTTTT.

This clone was detected once. The chain has TRBV7-9 and TRBJ1-1; no reliable D call. Germline CDR1 reads SEHNR; CDR2 reads FQNEAQ (reference sequence). The germline V and J ends were trimmed by 10 bases and 1 base, with 10 bases remaining between them. The CDR3 loop spans 12 amino acids. DNA of the CDR3: TGTGCCACCCTCAGGCCGAACACTGAAGCTTTCTTT. It codes for CATLRPNTEAFF.

The chain recombines TRBV5-6 with TRBJ2-7; 10 nucleotides agree with TRBD2. CDR1 and CDR2 from the germline V gene are SGHDT and YYEEEE. The length of the CDR3 is 13 residues. J was trimmed by 1 base and V by 10 bases; bases with no gene match: 5. The DNA for the CDR3 is TGTGCCGGTGGGACTAGCGAGTCCTACGAGCAGTACTTC. Protein product: CAGGTSESYEQYF.

This clone was recorded once. The chain is built from TRBV7-8 and TRBJ1-5; D is perhaps TRBD1 (6 bases). Germline values: CDR1 SGHVS, CDR2 FQNEAQ. This CDR3 spans 12 amino acids. V was clipped by 4 bases and J by 7 bases, with 8 bases between them. This chain's CDR3 is CASSSGVQPQHF. CDR3 nucleotides: TGTGCCAGCAGCTCAGGGGTGCAGCCCCAGCATTTT.

J is TRBJ2-3 and V is TRBV25-1, with D possibly matching TRBD2 (6 bases). Germline V gene sequence: CDR1 MGHDK, CDR2 SYGVNS. V was pared by 2 bases and J by 9 bases, with 12 bases between. CDR3 length: 13 residues. The CDR3 coding sequence is TGTGCCAGCAGTGAAGTGGGAGGAGGGACGCAGTATTTT. Translating gives CASSEVGGGTQYF.

The DNA of the CDR3 is TGTGCCAGCGTCCATCCGGGGAAATTGGCTGAAGCTTTCTTT. It translates to CASVHPGKLAEAFF. The V and J genes are TRBV6-1 and TRBJ1-1, with no clear D. V lost 8 bases, J lost 6 bases, and 19 bases lay in between. This CDR3 contains 14 residues. Germline lookup yields CDR1 MNHNS and CDR2 SASEGT.

This clone came up once. This chain uses TRBV5-4 with TRBJ1-2; D is possibly TRBD1 (5 bases). The V end was cut by 0 bases, the J end by 10 bases, with 16 bases between. Looked up from germline, CDR1 is SGHNT and CDR2 is YYREEE (reference sequence). CDR3 size: 14 residues. The CDR3 reads CASSLGRARLFYTF. The CDR3 DNA reads as TGTGCCAGCAGCTTGGGCAGGGCCCGCCTATTCTACACCTTC.

The rearrangement links TRBV29-1 to TRBJ2-5; TRBD2 agrees at 13 bases. The CDR3 is 14 residues long. The trim removed 7 bases at V and 6 bases at J, leaving 8 bases unmatched. Germline V gives CDR1 SQVTM, CDR2 ANQGSEA. CDR3 nucleotide sequence: TGCAGCGGATGGACTAGCGGGAGAGGGAAGACCCAGTACTTC. It specifies CSGWTSGRGKTQYF.